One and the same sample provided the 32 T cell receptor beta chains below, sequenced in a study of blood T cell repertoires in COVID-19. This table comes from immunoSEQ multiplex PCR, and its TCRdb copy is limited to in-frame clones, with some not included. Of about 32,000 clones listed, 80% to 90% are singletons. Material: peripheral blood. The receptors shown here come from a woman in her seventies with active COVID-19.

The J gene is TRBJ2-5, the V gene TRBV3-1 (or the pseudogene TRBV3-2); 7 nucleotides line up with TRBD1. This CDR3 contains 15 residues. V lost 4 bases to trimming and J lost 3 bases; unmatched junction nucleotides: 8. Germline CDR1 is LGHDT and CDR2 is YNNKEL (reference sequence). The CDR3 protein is CASSPPHRGEETQYF. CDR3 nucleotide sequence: TGTGCCAGCAGCCCTCCTCACAGGGGAGAAGAGACCCAGTACTTC.

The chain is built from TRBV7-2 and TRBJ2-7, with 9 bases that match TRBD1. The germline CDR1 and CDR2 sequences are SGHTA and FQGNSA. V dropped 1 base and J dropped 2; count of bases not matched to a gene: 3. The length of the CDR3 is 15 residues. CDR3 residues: CASSLVGTGTYEQYF. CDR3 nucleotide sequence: TGTGCCAGCAGCTTAGTGGGGACAGGGACCTACGAGCAGTACTTC.

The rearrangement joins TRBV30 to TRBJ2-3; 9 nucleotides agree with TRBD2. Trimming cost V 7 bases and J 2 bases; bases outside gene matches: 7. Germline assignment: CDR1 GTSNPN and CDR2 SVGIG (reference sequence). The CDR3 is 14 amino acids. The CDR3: CAFSAGGNTDTQYF. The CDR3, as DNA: TGTGCCTTTTCAGCGGGGGGAAACACAGATACGCAGTATTTT.

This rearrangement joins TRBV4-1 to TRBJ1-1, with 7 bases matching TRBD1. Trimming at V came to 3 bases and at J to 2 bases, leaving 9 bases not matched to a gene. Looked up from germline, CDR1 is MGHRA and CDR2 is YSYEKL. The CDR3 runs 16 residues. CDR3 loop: CASSQGQRNPNTEAFF. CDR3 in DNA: TGCGCCAGCAGCCAGGGACAGAGAAACCCCAACACTGAAGCTTTCTTT.

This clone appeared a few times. DNA for the CDR3: TGTGCCAGCAGCCAAGGGACTAGCGGGGGGGACGAGCAGTACTTC. It codes for CASSQGTSGGDEQYF. The chain couples TRBV3-1 (or the pseudogene TRBV3-2) to TRBJ2-7, with 15 nucleotides matching TRBD2. Unmatched junction bases numbered 0, after V lost 1 base and J lost 5 bases. The germline V gene encodes CDR1 LGHDT and CDR2 YNNKEL (reference sequence). CDR3 length: 15 amino acids.

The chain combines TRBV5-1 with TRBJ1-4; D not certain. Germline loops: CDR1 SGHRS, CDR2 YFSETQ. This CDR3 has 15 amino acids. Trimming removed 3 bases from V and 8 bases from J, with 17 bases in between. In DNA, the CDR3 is TGCGCCAGCAGCTGGGGTGAGGGTTGGGGAGAAAAACTGTTTTTT. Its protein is CASSWGEGWGEKLFF.

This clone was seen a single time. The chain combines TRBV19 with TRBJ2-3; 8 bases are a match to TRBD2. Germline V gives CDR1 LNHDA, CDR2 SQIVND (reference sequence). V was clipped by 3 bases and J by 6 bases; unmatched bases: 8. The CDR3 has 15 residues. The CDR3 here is CASSIGGGPGDTQYF. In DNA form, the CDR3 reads TGTGCCAGTAGTATCGGGGGGGGGCCAGGGGATACGCAGTATTTT.

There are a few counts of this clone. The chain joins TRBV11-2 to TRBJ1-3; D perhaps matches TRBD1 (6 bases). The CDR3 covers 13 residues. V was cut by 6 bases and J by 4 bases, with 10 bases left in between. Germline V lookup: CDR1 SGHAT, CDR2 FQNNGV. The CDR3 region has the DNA TGTGCCAGCAGGTTCCAGGGGGGAAACACCATATATTTT. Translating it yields CASRFQGGNTIYF.

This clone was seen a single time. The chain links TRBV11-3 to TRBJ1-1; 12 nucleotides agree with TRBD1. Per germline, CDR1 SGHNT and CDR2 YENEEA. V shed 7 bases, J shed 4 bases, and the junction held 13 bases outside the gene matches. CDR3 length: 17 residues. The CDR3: CASTPGGGQGAATEAFF. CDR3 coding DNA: TGTGCCAGCACCCCGGGGGGGGGACAGGGGGCAGCCACTGAAGCTTTCTTT.

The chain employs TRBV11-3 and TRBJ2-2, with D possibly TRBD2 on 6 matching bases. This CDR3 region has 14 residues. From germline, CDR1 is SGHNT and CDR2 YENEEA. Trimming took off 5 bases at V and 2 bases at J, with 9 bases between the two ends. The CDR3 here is CASSRDFNTGELFF. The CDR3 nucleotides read TGTGCCAGCAGCCGGGACTTTAACACCGGGGAGCTGTTTTTT. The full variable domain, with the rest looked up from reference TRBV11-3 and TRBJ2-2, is EAGVVQSPRYKIIEKKQPVAFWCNPISGHNTLYWYLQNLGQGPELLIRYENEEAVDDSQLPKDRFSAERLKGVDSTLKIQPAELGDSAVYLCASSRDFNTGELFFGEGSRLTVL.

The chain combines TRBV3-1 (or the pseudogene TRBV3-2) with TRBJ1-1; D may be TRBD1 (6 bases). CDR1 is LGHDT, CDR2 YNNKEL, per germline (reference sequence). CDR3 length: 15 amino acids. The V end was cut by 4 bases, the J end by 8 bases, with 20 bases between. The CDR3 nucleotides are TGTGCCAGCAGCCTACGGGGCAGGGGAGCTATAGAAGCTTTCTTT. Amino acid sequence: CASSLRGRGAIEAFF.

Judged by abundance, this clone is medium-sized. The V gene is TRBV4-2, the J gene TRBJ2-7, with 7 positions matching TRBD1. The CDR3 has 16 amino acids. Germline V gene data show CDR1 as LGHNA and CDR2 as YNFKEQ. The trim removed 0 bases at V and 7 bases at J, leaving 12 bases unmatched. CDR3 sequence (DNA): TGTGCCAGCAGCCAAGATCGGGCAGGGGGATTGGAAGAGCAGTACTTC. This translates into CASSQDRAGGLEEQYF.

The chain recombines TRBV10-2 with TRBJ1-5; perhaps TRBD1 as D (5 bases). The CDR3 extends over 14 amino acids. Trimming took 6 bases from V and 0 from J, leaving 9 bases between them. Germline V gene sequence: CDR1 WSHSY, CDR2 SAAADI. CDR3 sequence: CASSGGISNQPQHF. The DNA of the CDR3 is TGCGCCAGCAGCGGGGGAATTAGCAATCAGCCCCAGCATTTT.

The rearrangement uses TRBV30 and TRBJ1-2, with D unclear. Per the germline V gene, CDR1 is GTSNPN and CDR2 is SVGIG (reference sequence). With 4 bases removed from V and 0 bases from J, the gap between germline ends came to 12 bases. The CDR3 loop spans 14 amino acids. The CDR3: CAWTRVLTNYGYTF. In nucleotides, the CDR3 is TGTGCCTGGACACGAGTCCTAACTAACTATGGCTACACCTTC.

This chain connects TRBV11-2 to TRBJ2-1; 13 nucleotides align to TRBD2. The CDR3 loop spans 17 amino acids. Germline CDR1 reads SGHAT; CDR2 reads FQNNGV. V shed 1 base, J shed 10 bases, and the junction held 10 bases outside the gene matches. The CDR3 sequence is CASSLAFGTSGVDEQFF. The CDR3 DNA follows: TGTGCCAGCAGCTTAGCTTTCGGGACTAGCGGGGTCGACGAGCAGTTCTTC.

The DNA of the CDR3 is TGTGCCAGCAGCTCGGTGGGCGAGGGACAGGGGGCCGAGCAGTACTTC. This codes for CASSSVGEGQGAEQYF. The rearrangement uses TRBV11-2 and TRBJ2-7; TRBD1 matches 12 bases. This CDR3 has 16 amino acids. Trimming removed 4 bases from V and 6 bases from J; junction bases left unmatched: 10. CDR1 and CDR2 (germline): SGHAT, FQNNGV.

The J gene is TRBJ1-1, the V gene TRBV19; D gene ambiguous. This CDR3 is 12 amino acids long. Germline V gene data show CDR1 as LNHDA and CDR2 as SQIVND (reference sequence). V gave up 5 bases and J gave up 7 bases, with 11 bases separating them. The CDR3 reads CASSGRVGEAFF. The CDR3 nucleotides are TGTGCCAGTAGTGGCCGGGTCGGTGAAGCTTTCTTT.

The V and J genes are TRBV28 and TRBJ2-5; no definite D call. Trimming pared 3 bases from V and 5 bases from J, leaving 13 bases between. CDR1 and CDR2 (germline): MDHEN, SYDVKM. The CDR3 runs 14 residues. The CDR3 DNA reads TGTGCCAGCAGTTTCGCAGGTTCGCAGGAGACCCAGTACTTC. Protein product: CASSFAGSQETQYF.

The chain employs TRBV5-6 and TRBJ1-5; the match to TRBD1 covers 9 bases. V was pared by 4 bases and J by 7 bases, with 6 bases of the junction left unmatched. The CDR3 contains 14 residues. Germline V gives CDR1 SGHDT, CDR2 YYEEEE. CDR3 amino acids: CASSLQGAGQPQHF. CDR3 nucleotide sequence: TGTGCCAGCAGCCTACAGGGGGCTGGACAGCCCCAGCATTTT.

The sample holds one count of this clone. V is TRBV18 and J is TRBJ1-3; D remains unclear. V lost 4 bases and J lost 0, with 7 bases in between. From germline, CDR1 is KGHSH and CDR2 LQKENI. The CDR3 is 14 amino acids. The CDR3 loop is CASSLRDSGNTIYF. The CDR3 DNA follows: TGTGCCAGCTCACTTCGGGACTCTGGAAACACCATATATTTT.

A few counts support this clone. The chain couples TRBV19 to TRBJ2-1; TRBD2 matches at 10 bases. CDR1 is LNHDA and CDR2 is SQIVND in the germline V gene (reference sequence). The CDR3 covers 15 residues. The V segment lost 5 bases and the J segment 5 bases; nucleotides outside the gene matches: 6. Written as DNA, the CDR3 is TGTGCCAGTAGTCTCTACGGACTAGCGGACAATGAGCAGTTCTTC. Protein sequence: CASSLYGLADNEQFF.

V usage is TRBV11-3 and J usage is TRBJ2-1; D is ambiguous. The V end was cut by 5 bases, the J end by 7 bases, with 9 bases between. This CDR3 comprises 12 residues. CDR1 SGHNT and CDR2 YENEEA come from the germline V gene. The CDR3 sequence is CASSLTLNEQFF. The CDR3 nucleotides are TGTGCCAGCAGCCTAACTCTGAATGAGCAGTTCTTC.

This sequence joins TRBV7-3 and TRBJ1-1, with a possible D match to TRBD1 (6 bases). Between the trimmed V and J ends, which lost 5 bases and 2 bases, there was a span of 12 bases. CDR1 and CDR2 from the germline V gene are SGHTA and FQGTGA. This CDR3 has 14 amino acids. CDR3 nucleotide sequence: TGTGCCAGCAGCGAACAGGGATTCAACACTGAAGCTTTCTTT. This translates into CASSEQGFNTEAFF.

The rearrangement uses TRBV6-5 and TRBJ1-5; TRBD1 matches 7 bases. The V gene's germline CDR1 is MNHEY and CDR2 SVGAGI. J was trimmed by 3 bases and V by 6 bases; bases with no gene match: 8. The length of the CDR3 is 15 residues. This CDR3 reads CASRRDSSSNQPQHF. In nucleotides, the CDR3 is TGTGCCAGCAGACGGGACAGTTCGTCCAATCAGCCCCAGCATTTT.

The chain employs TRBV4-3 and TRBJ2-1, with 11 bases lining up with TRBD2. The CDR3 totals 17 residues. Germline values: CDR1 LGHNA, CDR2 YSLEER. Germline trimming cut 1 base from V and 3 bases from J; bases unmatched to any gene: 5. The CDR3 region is CASSQGRLAGNYNEQFF. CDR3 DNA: TGCGCCAGCAGCCAAGGCAGACTAGCGGGGAACTACAATGAGCAGTTCTTC.

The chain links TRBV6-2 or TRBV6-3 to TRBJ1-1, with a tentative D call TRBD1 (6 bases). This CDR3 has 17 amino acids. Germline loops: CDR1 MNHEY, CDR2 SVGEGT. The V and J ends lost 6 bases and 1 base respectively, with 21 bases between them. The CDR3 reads CASSSHTGTRTNTEAFF. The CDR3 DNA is TGTGCCAGCAGCTCTCACACTGGGACACGGACGAACACTGAAGCTTTCTTT.

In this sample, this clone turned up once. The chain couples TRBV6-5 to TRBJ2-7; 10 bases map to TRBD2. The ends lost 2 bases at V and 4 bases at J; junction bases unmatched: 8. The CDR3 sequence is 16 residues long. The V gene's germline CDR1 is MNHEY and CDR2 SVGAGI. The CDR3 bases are TGTGCCAGCAGTTACGGAAGCGGGGGGGCCCAATACGAGCAGTACTTC. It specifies CASSYGSGGAQYEQYF.

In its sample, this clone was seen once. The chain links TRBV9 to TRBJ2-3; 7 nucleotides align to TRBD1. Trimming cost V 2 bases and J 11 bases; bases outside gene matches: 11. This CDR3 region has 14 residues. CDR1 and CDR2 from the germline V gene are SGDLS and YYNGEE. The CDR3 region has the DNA TGTGCCAGCAGCGTGGGGACAGACTCAGAGGGGCAGTATTTT. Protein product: CASSVGTDSEGQYF.

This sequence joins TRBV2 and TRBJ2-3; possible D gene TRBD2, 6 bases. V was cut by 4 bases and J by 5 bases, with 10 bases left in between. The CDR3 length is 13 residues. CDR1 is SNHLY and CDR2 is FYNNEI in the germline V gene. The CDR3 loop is CASSAGDQDTQYF. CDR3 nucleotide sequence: TGTGCCAGCAGTGCGGGGGACCAAGATACGCAGTATTTT.

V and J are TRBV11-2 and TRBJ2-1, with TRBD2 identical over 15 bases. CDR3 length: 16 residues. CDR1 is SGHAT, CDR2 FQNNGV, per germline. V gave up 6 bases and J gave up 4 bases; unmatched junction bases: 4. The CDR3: CASRGLAGGLYNEQFF. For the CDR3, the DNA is TGTGCCAGCAGAGGACTAGCGGGGGGGCTATACAATGAGCAGTTCTTC.

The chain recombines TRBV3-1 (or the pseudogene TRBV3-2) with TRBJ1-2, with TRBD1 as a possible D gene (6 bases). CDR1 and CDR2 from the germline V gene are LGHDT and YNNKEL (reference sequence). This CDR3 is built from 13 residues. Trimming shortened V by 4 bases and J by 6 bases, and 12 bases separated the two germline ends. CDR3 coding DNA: TGTGCCAGCAGCCTACAGGGAAAGGATGGCTACACCTTC. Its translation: CASSLQGKDGYTF.

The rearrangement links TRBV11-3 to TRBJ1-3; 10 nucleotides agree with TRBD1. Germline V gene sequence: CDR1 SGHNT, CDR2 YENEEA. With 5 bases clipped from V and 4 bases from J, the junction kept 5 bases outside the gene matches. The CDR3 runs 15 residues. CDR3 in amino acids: CASSPRTGGGNTIYF. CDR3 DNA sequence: TGTGCCAGCAGCCCTCGGACAGGGGGAGGAAACACCATATATTTT. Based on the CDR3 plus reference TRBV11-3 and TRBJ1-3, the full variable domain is EAGVVQSPRYKIIEKKQPVAFWCNPISGHNTLYWYLQNLGQGPELLIRYENEEAVDDSQLPKDRFSAERLKGVDSTLKIQPAELGDSAVYLCASSPRTGGGNTIYFGEGSWLTVV.